These 22 T cell receptor beta chains were all obtained from the same sample, sequenced in a study of OX40 agonist ivuxolimab in advanced cancers. Data came from immunoSEQ multiplex PCR; TCRdb stores just in-frame clones and leaves some out. In the table there are roughly 41,000 clones, over 75% of which are singletons. Sequencing was performed on CD4+ or CD8+ T cells sorted from blood, taken in a trial of the OX40 agonist ivuxolimab. The receptors shown here come from an adult with an advanced solid tumor such as melanoma, head and neck, liver or kidney cancer.

This clone was picked up one time. The chain recombines TRBV6-5 with TRBJ1-5, with 7 bases identical to TRBD1. This CDR3 comprises 14 residues. Trimming removed 6 bases from V and 5 bases from J; junction bases left unmatched: 7. Germline CDR1 MNHEY, CDR2 SVGAGI. This CDR3 is CASSERQGYQPQHF. The CDR3 DNA reads as TGTGCCAGCAGCGAGCGACAGGGCTATCAGCCCCAGCATTTT.

V and J are TRBV28 and TRBJ2-7; weak D call: TRBD1 (6 bases). The CDR3 is 15 amino acids. V was cut by 7 bases and J by 0 bases, with 16 bases left in between. Germline lookup yields CDR1 MDHEN and CDR2 SYDVKM. The CDR3 is CASTNPLDSSYEQYF. In DNA, the CDR3 is TGTGCCAGCACTAATCCCCTGGACAGCTCCTACGAGCAGTACTTC. Filled out from reference TRBV28 and TRBJ2-7, the complete variable domain reads DVKVTQSSRYLVKRTGEKVFLECVQDMDHENMFWYRQDPGLGLRLIYFSYDVKMKEKGDIPEGYSVSREKKERFSLILESASTNQTSMYLCASTNPLDSSYEQYFGPGTRLTVT.

The chain combines TRBV11-2 with TRBJ2-5; no clear D. Per germline, CDR1 SGHAT and CDR2 FQNNGV. Trimming pared 3 bases from V and 1 base from J, leaving 6 bases between. CDR3 length: 13 residues. CDR3 in amino acids: CASSFYFQETQYF. The CDR3 DNA reads as TGTGCCAGCAGCTTTTACTTCCAAGAGACCCAGTACTTC. Full variable domain (rest looked up from reference TRBV11-2 and TRBJ2-5): EAGVAQSPRYKIIEKRQSVAFWCNPISGHATLYWYQQILGQGPKLLIQFQNNGVVDDSQLPKDRFSAERLKGVDSTLKIQPAKLEDSAVYLCASSFYFQETQYFGPGTRLLVL.

This clone has only one observation. The chain couples TRBV2 to TRBJ2-7; 8 bases map to TRBD2. The CDR3 sequence is 13 residues long. In germline, CDR1 is SNHLY, CDR2 FYNNEI. V shed 7 bases, J shed 1 base, and the junction held 3 bases outside the gene matches. This CDR3 is CASTREGSYEQYF. The CDR3, as DNA: TGTGCCAGCACCCGGGAGGGATCCTACGAGCAGTACTTC.

This chain connects TRBV27 to TRBJ1-1; weak D call: TRBD1 (6 bases). CDR3 size: 15 residues. Per the germline V gene, CDR1 is MNHEY and CDR2 is SMNVEV (reference sequence). Trimming took 7 bases from V and 0 from J, leaving 15 bases between them. CDR3 bases: TGTGCCAGCACCCTGACAGGTACGTTGAACACTGAAGCTTTCTTT. Its translation is CASTLTGTLNTEAFF.

The V call is TRBV6-6, the J call TRBJ2-7; D gene ambiguous. Germline CDR1 is MNHNY and CDR2 is SVGAGI (reference sequence). CDR3 length: 13 amino acids. V was cut by 7 bases and J by 0 bases, with 10 bases left in between. Here the CDR3 reads CASIKESSYEQYF. For the CDR3, the DNA is TGTGCCAGCATCAAAGAGAGCTCCTACGAGCAGTACTTC.

The J gene is TRBJ1-2, the V gene TRBV7-9, with D hard to call. The CDR3 is 17 amino acids. Trimming stripped 1 base from V and 0 bases from J, with 15 bases between. In germline, CDR1 is SEHNR, CDR2 FQNEAQ (reference sequence). The CDR3 reads CASSLEGSAASNYGYTF. DNA of the CDR3: TGTGCCAGCAGCTTAGAAGGGTCGGCAGCGTCTAACTATGGCTACACCTTC.

This chain links TRBV7-9 with TRBJ2-5; 10 bases are shared with TRBD2. The DNA end is a closer match to TRBJ2-7, so the J assignment may be wrong. The germline V gene encodes CDR1 SEHNR and CDR2 FQNEAQ (reference sequence). The CDR3 contains 13 residues. The DNA for the CDR3 is TGTGCCAGCAGCTTCGGACTAGCGGACGAGCAGTACTTC. This encodes CASSFGLADEQYF.

The V gene is TRBV2, the J gene TRBJ1-2; D perhaps matches TRBD1 (6 bases). The V and J ends lost 8 bases and 9 bases respectively, with 25 bases between them. The CDR3 length is 15 residues. Germline V gene sequence: CDR1 SNHLY, CDR2 FYNNEI. CDR3 sequence (DNA): TGTGCCAGCTCTCGGGGGGCAGGGCCTATTCCCAGCTACACCTTC. Its translation is CASSRGAGPIPSYTF.

The chain carries TRBV27 and TRBJ1-5; 10 nucleotides agree with TRBD1. The CDR3 totals 18 residues. V shed 5 bases, J shed 2 bases, and the junction held 12 bases outside the gene matches. Germline V gene data show CDR1 as MNHEY and CDR2 as SMNVEV (reference sequence). The CDR3 is CASSLTTGGSGGNQPQHF. The CDR3 DNA reads as TGTGCCAGCAGTCTGACGACAGGGGGCTCAGGTGGCAATCAGCCCCAGCATTTT.

This clone was detected only once. The chain recombines TRBV5-1 with TRBJ2-7; TRBD2 agrees at 7 bases. The CDR3 sequence is 14 residues long. The germline V gene has CDR1 SGHRS and CDR2 YFSETQ. J was trimmed by 6 bases and V by 0 bases; bases with no gene match: 6. CDR3 in amino acids: CASSLAAGVGEQYF. The CDR3 DNA sequence: TGCGCCAGCAGCTTGGCGGCGGGGGTGGGCGAGCAGTACTTC.

This chain links TRBV7-7 with TRBJ2-1, with a tentative D call TRBD2 (5 bases). The CDR3 totals 15 residues. V was shortened by 1 base and J by 3 bases, with 10 bases between the two germline ends. Per germline, CDR1 SSHAT and CDR2 FNYEAQ (reference sequence). CDR3 coding DNA: TGTGCCAGCAGCTTAGGTCAAACTAGCTACAATGAGCAGTTCTTC. This sequence encodes CASSLGQTSYNEQFF.

The chain joins TRBV27 to TRBJ1-2, with D possibly TRBD1 on 5 matching bases. Looked up from germline, CDR1 is MNHEY and CDR2 is SMNVEV (reference sequence). The CDR3 runs to 14 residues. Deletions cut 3 bases from V and 2 bases from J, with 10 bases between. In nucleotides, the CDR3 is TGTGCCAGCAGTTTGCGGGGCGCCAACTATGGCTACACCTTC. Its protein is CASSLRGANYGYTF.

J is TRBJ2-1 and V is TRBV7-6; D unclear. Germline-derived CDR1 and CDR2 are SGHVS and FNYEAQ. Trimming took off 5 bases at V and 5 bases at J, with 7 bases between the two ends. This CDR3 has 12 amino acids. The CDR3 DNA reads TGTGCCAGCAGCGGTGCAAACAATGAGCAGTTCTTC. This sequence encodes CASSGANNEQFF. Full variable domain (rest looked up from reference TRBV7-6 and TRBJ2-1): GAGVSQSPRYKVTKRGQDVALRCDPISGHVSLYWYRQALGQGPEFLTYFNYEAQQDKSGLPNDRFSAERPEGSISTLTIQRTEQRDSAMYRCASSGANNEQFFGPGTRLTVL.

The rearrangement uses TRBV13 and TRBJ1-4; D gene uncertain. This CDR3 region has 15 residues. V was cut by 5 bases and J by 4 bases, with 14 bases left in between. Germline loops: CDR1 PRHDT, CDR2 FYEKMQ (reference sequence). CDR3 region: CASSISGPLNEKLFF. The CDR3 nucleotides are TGTGCCAGCAGCATCTCAGGCCCGCTTAATGAAAAACTGTTTTTT.

The rearrangement links TRBV27 to TRBJ2-1; a weak D match, TRBD2 (5 bases). This CDR3 has 13 residues. V was cut by 3 bases and J by 5 bases, with 8 bases left in between. The V gene's germline CDR1 is MNHEY and CDR2 SMNVEV (reference sequence). In nucleotides, the CDR3 is TGTGCCAGCAGTTTTGGACTGGACAATGAGCAGTTCTTC. As protein: CASSFGLDNEQFF.

This rearrangement joins TRBV9 to TRBJ2-5; D call uncertain. Germline V lookup: CDR1 SGDLS, CDR2 YYNGEE. Trimming stripped 3 bases from V and 3 bases from J, with 6 bases between. The CDR3 runs 12 residues. CDR3: CASSGDEETQYF. The CDR3 DNA follows: TGTGCCAGCAGCGGGGATGAAGAGACCCAGTACTTC.

The CDR3 sequence: CASSFGQGQETQYF. The DNA for the CDR3 is TGTGCCAGCAGTTTCGGGCAGGGCCAAGAGACCCAGTACTTC. The rearrangement links TRBV27 to TRBJ2-5, with D perhaps matching TRBD1 (5 bases). The germline V and J ends were trimmed by 3 bases and 1 base, with 9 bases remaining between them. Germline V gene sequence: CDR1 MNHEY, CDR2 SMNVEV (reference sequence). This CDR3 comprises 14 residues.

V gene TRBV19 combines with J gene TRBJ2-7; the match to TRBD1 covers 8 bases. Unmatched junction bases numbered 14, after V lost 4 bases and J lost 6 bases. CDR1 is LNHDA, CDR2 SQIVND, per germline (reference sequence). The CDR3 sequence is 16 residues long. The CDR3 sequence: CASSTPRGRLLSEQYF. In DNA form, the CDR3 reads TGTGCCAGTAGTACTCCCAGGGGGCGCCTCTTAAGCGAGCAGTACTTC. The whole variable domain, filled in from reference TRBV19 and TRBJ2-7, reads DGGITQSPKYLFRKEGQNVTLSCEQNLNHDAMYWYRQDPGQGLRLIYYSQIVNDFQKGDIAEGYSVSREKKESFPLTVTSAQKNPTAFYLCASSTPRGRLLSEQYFGPGTRLTVT.

This clone came up a few times. V is TRBV9 and J is TRBJ2-7; TRBD1 matches at 7 bases. J gave up 2 bases and V 4 bases, and 9 bases lay outside the gene matches. Germline CDR1 and CDR2: SGDLS and YYNGEE. The CDR3 loop spans 15 amino acids. Written as DNA, the CDR3 is TGTGCCAGCAGCCCAAACAGGGGCCCTACCTACGAGCAGTACTTC. Translation: CASSPNRGPTYEQYF.

The chain has TRBV5-5 and TRBJ2-4, with D tentatively TRBD2 (5 bases). CDR3 size: 13 residues. Looked up from germline, CDR1 is SGHKS and CDR2 is YYEKEE (reference sequence). The V end was cut by 4 bases, the J end by 9 bases, with 14 bases between. CDR3 sequence: CASSPGVDGIQYF. CDR3 nucleotide sequence: TGTGCCAGCAGCCCCGGGGTGGATGGCATTCAGTACTTC.

The chain joins TRBV19 to TRBJ2-5, with D possibly TRBD1 on 6 matching bases. The tail of the sequence fits TRBJ2-7 better, so the J call may be wrong. CDR1 and CDR2 (germline): LNHDA, SQIVND (reference sequence). This CDR3 is built from 15 residues. CDR3 coding DNA: TGTGCCAGTAGTCCCCGGGCAGGGGTTGACTACGAGCAGTACTTC. Translation gives CASSPRAGVDYEQYF.